The present T cell receptor (beta chain) was sequenced within a study of cytomegalovirus exposure and HLA in healthy donors (dated by TCRdb to about 2017). With respect to the entire study: In an earlier analysis of about 560 of the donors, 276 Gb of sequence data and 100 million or so unique TCR beta sequences from 150 million to 200 million T cells were reported. An early release covering just under 650 HLA-typed donors comprised approximately 300 gigabases of sequencing data and some 79 million unique TCR sequences. Of the roughly 400 genotyped donors, 65% to 90% were placed in the genetic ancestry cluster associated with self-reported Caucasian donors. The study was designed to test whether signatures of past pathogen exposure could be identified by cataloging public T cell receptors. The study used immunosequencing to profile the T cell repertoires of 600 to 850 subjects and linked those repertoires to cytomegalovirus serostatus. In addition to the first cohort of roughly 700 subjects, a separate validation cohort of 120 different subjects was used. To predict cytomegalovirus infection status, the study brought together high-throughput TCR immunosequencing, statistical association of individual TCRs with disease status, and machine learning. In a later analysis, previously published TCR beta repertoires from 670 or so donors were re-analyzed and high-resolution HLA genotyping was added so that TCR occurrence patterns could be studied. Rather than drawing on any new phenotypic data, the later analysis identified candidate immune exposures from TCR beta sequences and the way those sequences occurred across donors. To decide whether each TCR beta V gene segment behaved as functional or pseudogenic, an earlier analysis of over 500 of the donors relied on high-throughput TCR beta sequencing. Donor age, sex, ethnicity and CMV serostatus were compiled together with the repertoire data. A later genetic analysis took genome-wide SNP genotypes for about 55% of the 666 donors and used that subset as a discovery cohort. Every discovery cohort repertoire had been produced on one sequencing platform. HLA typing included class I and class II loci at four-digit resolution. The number of typed donors differed by locus: roughly 620-630 for A, B, C, DRB1 and DQB1; 500 to 550 for DQA1; 606 for DPA1; and some 450 for DPB1. A few DR-DQ haplotypes were handled as single units for association and clustering because linkage in the cohort was strong. On average, roughly 240,000 unique TCR beta nucleotide sequences were sequenced per donor among fewer than 500 genotyped donors of the cohort, with 15% to 20% of those sequences being non-productive.

The germline V gene supplies CDR1 MGHRA and CDR2 YSYEKL. V lost 1 base and J lost 1 base; the stretch between them is 14 bases long. CDR3 length: 16 amino acids, cysteine to phenylalanine. Only the CDR3 part of the read is kept: 48 bases, read in frame from the first base. Library prep was done by the immunoSEQ multiplex PCR assay. A mixture of 60 forward primers for TCR Vbeta segments and 13 reverse primers for TCR Jbeta segments was used in the multiplex PCR. The CDR3 region of rearranged TCR beta genes was amplified from genomic DNA by a multiplex PCR assay. Amplified TCR beta libraries were sequenced as 87-base-pair reads on the Illumina HiSeq System. The authors processed their data as follows. A later analysis counted approximately 74 million unique TCR beta chains across the 640 or so repertoires, and some 11 million of these chains were shared by at least two donors. Raw reads were error-corrected and collapsed into unique sequences with a nearest-neighbor algorithm that merged closely related sequences to remove PCR and sequencing errors. To assign V, D and J gene segments, CDR3 sequences were aligned to IMGT reference sequences. Each retained sequence needed at least a six-nucleotide match to both a V gene segment and a J gene segment. A rearrangement was called productive if the CDR3 had no stop codons and remained in frame with V and J, and every other rearrangement was called non-productive. Following IMGT convention, CDR3 was defined as the stretch from the second conserved V-encoded cysteine to the conserved J-encoded phenylalanine. Sequences without an unambiguous match to a single V gene segment were excluded from the earlier analysis of approximately 560 of the donors. An earlier analysis of 500 to 700 of the donors classified V segments as functional when productive rearrangements were above 56.7% and as segregating when the standard deviation between donors was above 5%. To diagnose cytomegalovirus status from the catalog of TCR beta chain sequences, a statistical classification framework was built. A later analysis assigned V and J genes by comparing TCR nucleotide sequences with IMGT/GENE-DB human TR gene sequences. In a later analysis, CDR3 sequences and most-parsimonious VDJ recombination scenarios were assigned using the TCRdist pipeline. In a later analysis, each TCR beta chain was defined by its CDR3 amino acid sequence together with its V-gene family, and reads without a unique V-gene family were excluded. To address suspected cross-contamination and a sequencing artifact, a later analysis removed a few hundred highly shared, low-generation-probability nucleotide sequences. For each public chain, a later analysis derived a clonal expansion index from normalized ranks of inferred template counts within each repertoire. A later analysis computed generation probabilities with a VDJ recombination model fitted to out-of-frame rearrangements, and checked the results against IGoR. A later analysis scored TCR-TCR, TCR-HLA and TCR-CMV co-occurrence with hypergeometric tests, applying a repertoire-size bias correction to TCR pairs. In a later analysis, false discovery rates were estimated by permuting HLA or CMV assignments 20 times. A later analysis grouped co-occurring TCRs with DBSCAN, adding TCRdist sequence similarity when clustering within HLA-allele-positive subsets. For co-occurrence clustering, repertoires with fewer than 30,000 or more than 120,000 public chains were excluded, along with four or five repertoires with anomalous nucleotide sharing. Not all clones reach the TCRdb copy of this immuneACCESS table, which keeps in-frame sequences only. Checked studies attribute under half of the gap to unresolved V genes and leave the rest unexplained. V, J and clone size reflect that table, while D and trimming were determined from the DNA. This sample has more than 85,000 clones in its table, and roughly 10% of those were observed once. The ten largest clonotypes hold around 4.9% of the sample.

The cohort consisted of some 730 healthy bone marrow donors. At the time of sampling, every cohort member was nominally healthy, though immune exposures that went unrecorded were likely present. The donor was CMV seropositive and was included in the group of 290 or so seropositive cohort members. Each donor provided a peripheral blood sample, and peripheral blood mononuclear cells were used for TCR beta sequencing. Genomic DNA extraction from the blood cell samples was performed with the Qiagen DNeasy Blood Extraction Kit. What the research found in general, with its limitations: V-gene and J-gene trimming of TCR beta chains was associated with a missense DCLRE1C variant in a later genetic analysis, and the association was replicated in an independent cohort. Roughly uniform sequencing depth across donors was assumed in presence/absence analyses, although this assumption may not hold. Specific HLA alleles were associated with 16,951 TCR beta sequences at a false discovery rate of 0.05 in a later analysis. According to the authors, the approach could potentially be generalized to other disease states and immunological phenotypes. Linkage disequilibrium might explain the correlated functional status among segregating V segments, but an unknown experimental factor could not be excluded. A total of about 180 TCR beta chains were listed by the study as associated with cytomegalovirus. Cytomegalovirus status was reported to be diagnosed by the classifier with high specificity and sensitivity in both the original and validation cohorts. In a later analysis, HLA-associated TCR beta chains showed more clonal expansion and lower generation probabilities than non-associated chains that were equally common. CMV serostatus was the only immune exposure information available for the cohort. In a later analysis, most CMV-associated TCR beta chains were found to appear HLA-restricted, with HLA associations seemingly driven largely by CMV exposure. In this cohort, only TCR beta chains were sequenced, and detectable features were limited by the absence of alpha or paired-chain data. HLA typing was unavailable for some donors at each locus, so association tests used only the typed subset. When HLA alleles, especially DR and DQ, strongly co-occurred, attributing TCR associations to individual alleles was difficult. In vitro tests confirmed that a few of the cytomegalovirus-associated TCR beta chains recognize cytomegalovirus antigens. According to a later analysis, parvovirus B19, influenza, CMV and Epstein-Barr virus appeared linked to several top co-occurrence clusters. Compared with the approximately 710-donor mean, donors in an Asian-associated ancestry cluster had fewer N-insertions in productive TCRs, according to a later genetic analysis. A further reported finding was that TCR beta sequences accurately predicted the HLA-A and HLA-B alleles for most subjects in the first cohort. Because counts were too low, around 18 rarely observed V segments, including chromosome 9 orphons, were left out of the earlier analysis of a few hundred of the donors. A group of highly shared sequence variants was considered likely to be a technical artifact of the sequencing pipeline. While some public TCRs were present in many individuals, most TCR sequences turned up only very rarely across donors. A later analysis found that TCR association rates varied across HLA loci, with DRB1 alleles showing the most associated TCRs and HLA-C alleles the fewest. An earlier analysis of approximately 600 of the donors showed that most TCR beta V segments appeared in productive rearrangements either about 90% or about 30% of the time, which broadly matched IMGT annotations. Some IMGT-functional V segments, including TRBV6-2 and TRBV6-3, could not be told apart with the 87-base-pair reads, so those segments were excluded.

About this clone itself: Its antigen remains unidentified. No much larger clone exists at a distance of one base, and base qualities are not known.

The material sequenced was PBMCs. The chain uses TRBV4-1 and TRBJ2-7; 5 matching bases give a weak D call of TRBD1. This sequence was found in a man aged 50 or older in good health and CMV-seropositive. DNA sequence: TGCGCCAGCAGCCAAGGATGGGGCGTAGGATCCTACGAGCAGTACTTC. This encodes CASSQGWGVGSYEQYF.